Reported below is one TCR beta chain. The repertoire was sequenced with immunoSEQ multiplex PCR; TCRdb's copy has only in-frame clones and lacks some. Among several thousand clones, under 85% were seen once, and the ten largest hold approximately 10%. The data are from a study of immune evolution from preneoplasia to lung adenocarcinoma. Each case's diagnosis was confirmed by two pathologists on H&E. The CDR3 loop spans 16 amino acids. Germline assignment: CDR1 SGHKS and CDR2 YYEKEE (reference sequence). Trimming removed 2 bases from V and 0 bases from J, with 14 bases in between. The chain employs TRBV5-5 and TRBJ1-1; perhaps TRBD1 as D (6 bases). Sample: FFPE minimally invasive lung adenocarcinoma tissue. The sequence derives from a person aged 55-85 years with lung adenocarcinoma. In DNA form, the CDR3 reads TGTGCCAGCAGCTTTGGACAGAACTATATGAACACTGAAGCTTTCTTT. Residues: CASSFGQNYMNTEAFF.